Here is one T cell receptor beta chain with its context. This record comes from a study of OX40 agonist ivuxolimab in advanced cancers. Germline lookup yields CDR1 LNHDA and CDR2 SQIVND (reference sequence). V gave up 5 bases and J gave up 3 bases; unmatched junction bases: 1. The CDR3 is 14 amino acids. Method: immunoSEQ multiplex PCR; TCRdb's copy keeps in-frame clones and lacks some. Altogether fewer than 25,000 clones are present, 75% to 85% being singletons, with the ten largest covering about 8.3%. The chain uses TRBV19 and TRBJ2-1; 10 nucleotides align to TRBD2. The receptor's source is an adult with an advanced solid tumor such as melanoma, head and neck, liver or kidney cancer. The sample was CD4+ or CD8+ T cells sorted from blood, taken in a trial of the OX40 agonist ivuxolimab. The CDR3 DNA follows: TGTGCCAGTAGTTTAGCGGGGGGCTACAATGAGCAGTTCTTC. Translation: CASSLAGGYNEQFF.